This is a list of T cell receptor beta chains from one sample in a study of shared clonotypes between healthy human individuals. The assay was immunoSEQ multiplex PCR, and TCRdb's table has in-frame clones only and misses some. The repertoire holds 2 million to 2.5 million clones, with approximately 94% as singletons. The source material was naive CD4+ T cells from PBMCs. Source of these receptors: a man between 18 and 29 years old in good health. Some clones in this sample may be carry-over from other donors' samples. CDR3s include the opening cysteine and the closing phenylalanine or tryptophan. The D gene is left open where the match is weak. Clone size is given for some rows only: seen once, a few or many times, or a class if the clone is expanded.

v_gene: TRBV7-3
d_gene: .
j_gene: TRBJ1-2
abundance: .
CDR3nt: TGTGCCAGCAGCTTAAACAGGAATGGCTACACCTTC
CDR3aa: CASSLNRNGYTF

v_gene: TRBV28
d_gene: .
j_gene: TRBJ2-5
abundance: .
CDR3nt: TGTGCCAGCAGTTCAATAGGGGGCCAAGAGACCCAGTACTTC
CDR3aa: CASSSIGGQETQYF

v_gene: TRBV4-2
d_gene: TRBD1
j_gene: TRBJ1-5
abundance: once
CDR3nt: TGTGCCAGCAGCCCCTCGGGACAGGGGGTGGATCAGCCCCAGCATTTT
CDR3aa: CASSPSGQGVDQPQHF

v_gene: TRBV5-1
d_gene: .
j_gene: TRBJ1-2
abundance: once
CDR3nt: TGCGCCAGCAGCTTGGGGCAGCAAATGGGGGGCTACACCTTC
CDR3aa: CASSLGQQMGGYTF

v_gene: TRBV28
d_gene: .
j_gene: TRBJ2-5
abundance: .
CDR3nt: TGTGCCAGCAGTCGGAGGGGCCTCGCGGTTGAGACCCAGTACTTC
CDR3aa: CASSRRGLAVETQYF

v_gene: TRBV6-1
d_gene: .
j_gene: TRBJ1-1
abundance: .
CDR3nt: TGTGCCAGCAGCCTGGGGGGGCCGAACACTGAAGCTTTCTTT
CDR3aa: CASSLGGPNTEAFF

v_gene: TRBV14
d_gene: .
j_gene: TRBJ2-5
abundance: .
CDR3nt: TGTGCCAGCAGTCGGGCAGAGGGAGAGACCCAGTACTTC
CDR3aa: CASSRAEGETQYF

v_gene: TRBV6-1
d_gene: .
j_gene: TRBJ2-2
abundance: .
CDR3nt: TGTGCCAGCAGTGCCAGGGGTACCGGGGAGCTGTTTTTT
CDR3aa: CASSARGTGELFF

v_gene: TRBV11-3
d_gene: TRBD2
j_gene: TRBJ2-5
abundance: once
CDR3nt: TGTGCCAGCAGCCCGTTTAGCGGGAGCATGGAGACCCAGTACTTC
CDR3aa: CASSPFSGSMETQYF

v_gene: TRBV28
d_gene: TRBD2
j_gene: TRBJ2-2
abundance: .
CDR3nt: TGTGCCAGCATTACGGGAGGGCCCTCCGGGGAGCTGTTTTTT
CDR3aa: CASITGGPSGELFF